Following are 16 T cell receptor beta chains from one sample sequenced in a study of long-term antiretroviral therapy in people with HIV. The authors ran the immunoSEQ assay, v3.0, at survey level. Here immunoSEQ multiplex PCR was the method, and the copy in TCRdb shows in-frame clones only, minus some. The sample consists of around 29,000 clones, 90% of them appearing once. The input for sequencing was unsorted PBMCs, taken 3.2 years before starting antiretroviral therapy. Every receptor here comes from a man between 50 and 59 years old with HIV.

The J gene is TRBJ2-3, the V gene TRBV5-1; D gene ambiguous. The CDR3 is 15 residues long. CDR1 SGHRS and CDR2 YFSETQ come from the germline V gene. Trimming left V 1 base short and J 1 base short, with 10 bases between. CDR3 in DNA: TGCGCCAGCAGCTTGATATCGCCTGGCACAGATACGCAGTATTTT. This sequence encodes CASSLISPGTDTQYF.

The rearrangement uses TRBV29-1 and TRBJ2-1, with 7 positions matching TRBD2. Per the germline V gene, CDR1 is SQVTM and CDR2 is ANQGSEA. The CDR3 loop spans 15 amino acids. V dropped 6 bases and J dropped 2; count of bases not matched to a gene: 10. CDR3 coding DNA: TGCAGCGTAAAACTAGCGAGAGAACCCTACAATGAGCAGTTCTTC. Protein product: CSVKLAREPYNEQFF.

The V and J genes are TRBV29-1 and TRBJ2-7, with D unresolved. CDR3 length equals 16 residues. The germline CDR1 and CDR2 sequences are SQVTM and ANQGSEA. V lost 7 bases, J lost 3 bases, and 25 bases lay in between. The CDR3 nucleotides are TGCAGCGCCATGGCCTTAGGACGTAGGAATATCTACGAGCAGTACTTC. Translation gives CSAMALGRRNIYEQYF.

The J gene is TRBJ2-1, the V gene TRBV29-1; the D gene could be TRBD1 or TRBD2 (5 bases each). Deletions cut 3 bases from V and 8 bases from J, with 20 bases between. Germline CDR1 SQVTM, CDR2 ANQGSEA. The CDR3 is made up of 15 amino acids. CDR3 nucleotides: TGCAGCGTTGATAAGGGGAAACGGGGTTTCGATGAGCAGTTCTTC. This codes for CSVDKGKRGFDEQFF.

By its share, this clone is medium-sized (0.01 to 0.1%). The chain combines TRBV12-5 with TRBJ1-5; 11 nucleotides align to TRBD1. The CDR3 contains 13 residues. The germline CDR1 and CDR2 sequences are LGHNT and FRNRAP. V gave up 4 bases and J gave up 7 bases; unmatched junction bases: 0. The DNA of the CDR3 is TGTGCTAGTGGTTGGGACAGGGGGCAGCCCCAGCATTTT. Translated: CASGWDRGQPQHF.

The V gene is TRBV10-3, the J gene TRBJ1-2; unclear D gene. The CDR3 runs to 12 residues. Looked up from germline, CDR1 is ENHRY and CDR2 is SYGVKD. The V gene lost 8 bases and the J gene lost 3 bases, with 10 bases spanning the gap. As DNA, the CDR3 is TGTGCCATCCCACGGGAGGACTATGGCTACACCTTC. Translation: CAIPREDYGYTF.

V is TRBV12-5 and J is TRBJ1-2; D is undetermined. Deletions cut 6 bases from V and 7 bases from J, with 15 bases between. Germline CDR1 is LGHNT and CDR2 is FRNRAP. The CDR3 totals 13 residues. The CDR3: CASGTGPGFGYTF. The CDR3 DNA follows: TGTGCTAGTGGGACCGGGCCAGGTTTTGGCTACACCTTC.

V gene TRBV29-1 combines with J gene TRBJ1-2; D gene ambiguous. Germline V CDR1 and CDR2: SQVTM, ANQGSEA. Trimming cost V 6 bases and J 4 bases, with 15 bases left between them. The CDR3 runs 13 residues. The CDR3 is CSVQWPRAYGYTF. As DNA, the CDR3 is TGCAGCGTGCAGTGGCCCCGGGCCTATGGCTACACCTTC.

Remarks on this clone: A read error may produce the germline difference seen at one junction end. The chain employs TRBV27 and TRBJ1-5, with D perhaps TRBD1 (5 bases). Per the germline V gene, CDR1 is MNHEY and CDR2 is SMNVEV (reference sequence). The CDR3 totals 17 residues. CDR3 residues: CASSGRGTGRVNRPQHF. CDR3 DNA: TGTGCCAGCAGTGGGCGAGGGACCGGGAGGGTGAATCGGCCCCAGCATTTT.

V gene TRBV9 combines with J gene TRBJ2-1, with D tentatively TRBD1 (6 bases). Germline V gives CDR1 SGDLS, CDR2 YYNGEE. Between the trimmed V and J ends, which lost 3 bases and 1 base, there was a span of 11 bases. The CDR3 runs 15 residues. CDR3 region: CASSAQGQSYNEQFF. CDR3 in DNA: TGTGCCAGCAGCGCCCAAGGACAGTCCTACAATGAGCAGTTCTTC.

The rearrangement uses TRBV29-1 and TRBJ2-7; 7 nucleotides align to TRBD1. The trim removed 4 bases at V and 2 bases at J, leaving 8 bases unmatched. The CDR3 sequence is 14 residues long. Germline V gene lookup returns CDR1 SQVTM and CDR2 ANQGSEA. DNA for the CDR3: TGCAGCGTTGGATCACAGGGGCAGACCTACGAGCAGTACTTC. The encoded protein is CSVGSQGQTYEQYF.

This chain links TRBV5-1 with TRBJ2-7; 12 nucleotides line up with TRBD2. The CDR3 is 16 amino acids. Germline V lookup: CDR1 SGHRS, CDR2 YFSETQ. Trimming at V came to 4 bases and at J to 0 bases, leaving 5 bases not matched to a gene. CDR3 sequence (DNA): TGCGCCAGCAGCCCGATGACTAGCGGGAGCTCCTACGAGCAGTACTTC. Encoded protein: CASSPMTSGSSYEQYF. The whole variable domain, remainder taken from reference TRBV5-1 and TRBJ2-7, is KAGVTQTPRYLIKTRGQQVTLSCSPISGHRSVSWYQQTPGQGLQFLFEYFSETQRNKGNFPGRFSGRQFSNSRSEMNVSTLELGDSALYLCASSPMTSGSSYEQYFGPGTRLTVT.

The rearrangement links TRBV30 to TRBJ1-5; D call uncertain. The CDR3 runs to 13 residues. The germline gives CDR1 GTSNPN, CDR2 SVGIG (reference sequence). V lost 3 bases and J lost 1, with 7 bases in between. CDR3 DNA sequence: TGTGCCTGGAGCGGTGGGAGCAATCAGCCCCAGCATTTT. Encoded protein: CAWSGGSNQPQHF.

This clone was seen only once. The chain carries TRBV6-6 and TRBJ2-2; perhaps D is TRBD1 or TRBD2 (5 bases each). CDR1 MNHNY and CDR2 SVGAGI come from the germline V gene (reference sequence). The CDR3 totals 13 residues. V lost 5 bases, J lost 7 bases, and 11 bases lay in between. CDR3 sequence: CASSRGVGGELFF. In DNA, the CDR3 is TGTGCCAGCAGTCGAGGGGTCGGCGGGGAGCTGTTTTTT.

The chain is built from TRBV7-9 and TRBJ1-1, with D possibly TRBD1 on 6 matching bases. This CDR3 comprises 15 residues. Germline V CDR1 and CDR2: SEHNR, FQNEAQ (reference sequence). V was trimmed by 4 bases and J by 0 bases, leaving 12 bases between them. The chain's CDR3 is CASSSGEGLNTEAFF. CDR3 nucleotides: TGTGCCAGCAGCTCAGGGGAAGGGCTGAACACTGAAGCTTTCTTT.

This clone was observed a handful of times. This sequence joins TRBV2 and TRBJ1-5; 8 positions match TRBD1. V dropped 4 bases and J dropped 5; count of bases not matched to a gene: 7. Germline CDR1 SNHLY, CDR2 FYNNEI. CDR3 length equals 15 residues. CDR3 bases: TGTGCCAGCAGTGCCCATGGACAGGGAGATCAGCCCCAGCATTTT. Amino acids: CASSAHGQGDQPQHF.